This T cell receptor beta chain was observed in a study of blood T cell repertoires in COVID-19. Study summary: Specimens from acute and convalescent COVID-19 originated in the United States, Italy and Spain. The cDNA or gDNA used as material had been derived from T cells, B-cell-depleted T cells, or PBMCs.

The data were produced by immunoSEQ multiplex PCR, yet TCRdb's version contains in-frame clones alone and is incomplete. This table holds a few hundred thousand clones, around 83% found once. The V gene's germline CDR1 is KGHSH and CDR2 LQKENI. J gave up 4 bases and V 4 bases, and 9 bases lay outside the gene matches. The CDR3 is 17 amino acids. The sequence came from a middle-aged man who had recovered from COVID-19. Sequencing used peripheral blood. The chain recombines TRBV18 with TRBJ2-1; 11 bases line up with TRBD2. The CDR3 spells CASSRPMSSGGYNEQFF. In nucleotides, the CDR3 is TGTGCCAGCTCACGACCTATGTCTAGCGGGGGGTACAATGAGCAGTTCTTC.